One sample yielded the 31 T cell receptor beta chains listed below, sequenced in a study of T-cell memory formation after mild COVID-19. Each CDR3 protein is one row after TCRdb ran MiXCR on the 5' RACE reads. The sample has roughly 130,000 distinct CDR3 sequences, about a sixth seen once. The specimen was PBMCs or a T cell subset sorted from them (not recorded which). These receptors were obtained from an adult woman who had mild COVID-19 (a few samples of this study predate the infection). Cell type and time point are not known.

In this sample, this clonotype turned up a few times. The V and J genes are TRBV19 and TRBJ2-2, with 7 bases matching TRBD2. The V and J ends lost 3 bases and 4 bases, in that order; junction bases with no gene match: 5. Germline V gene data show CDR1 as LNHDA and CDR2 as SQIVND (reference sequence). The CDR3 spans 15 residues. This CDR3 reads CASSIGSGGTGELFF. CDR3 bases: TGTGCCAGTAGTATTGGGTCGGGGGGCACCGGGGAGCTGTTTTTT.

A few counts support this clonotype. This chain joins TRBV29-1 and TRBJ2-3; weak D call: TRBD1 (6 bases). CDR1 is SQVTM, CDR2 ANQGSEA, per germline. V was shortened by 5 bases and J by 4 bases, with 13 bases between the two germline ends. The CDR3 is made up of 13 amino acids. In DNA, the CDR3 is TGCAGCGTTAGGGGGTCAGCCCCAGATACGCAGTATTTT. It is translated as CSVRGSAPDTQYF.

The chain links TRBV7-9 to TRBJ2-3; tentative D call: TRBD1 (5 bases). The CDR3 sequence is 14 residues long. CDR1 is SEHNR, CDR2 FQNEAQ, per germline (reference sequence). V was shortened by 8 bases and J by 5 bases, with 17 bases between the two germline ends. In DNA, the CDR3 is TGTGCCAGCGACCTCATTGGGGCAAGAGATACGCAGTATTTT. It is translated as CASDLIGARDTQYF.

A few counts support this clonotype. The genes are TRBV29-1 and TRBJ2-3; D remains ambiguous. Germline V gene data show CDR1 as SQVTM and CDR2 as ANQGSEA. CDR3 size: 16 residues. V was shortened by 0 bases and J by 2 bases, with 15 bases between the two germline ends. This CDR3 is CSVEDDEGYYTDTQYF. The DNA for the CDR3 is TGCAGCGTTGAAGATGACGAAGGATACTACACAGATACGCAGTATTTT.

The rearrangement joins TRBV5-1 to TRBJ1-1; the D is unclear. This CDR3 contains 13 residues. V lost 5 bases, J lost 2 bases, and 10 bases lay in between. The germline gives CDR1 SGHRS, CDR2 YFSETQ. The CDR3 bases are TGCGCCAGCAGATTTACAGCCAACACTGAAGCTTTCTTT. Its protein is CASRFTANTEAFF.

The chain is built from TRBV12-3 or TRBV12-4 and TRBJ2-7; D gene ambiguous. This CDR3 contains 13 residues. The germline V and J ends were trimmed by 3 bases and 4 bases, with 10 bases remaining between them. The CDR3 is CASSFSATYEQYF. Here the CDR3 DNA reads TGTGCCAGCAGTTTCTCGGCCACTTACGAGCAGTACTTC.

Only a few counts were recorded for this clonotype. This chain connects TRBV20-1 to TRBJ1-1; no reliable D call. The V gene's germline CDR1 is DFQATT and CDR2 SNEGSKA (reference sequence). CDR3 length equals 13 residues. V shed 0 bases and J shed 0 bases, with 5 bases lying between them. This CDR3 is CSAREVMNTEAFF. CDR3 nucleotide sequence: TGCAGTGCTAGAGAAGTCATGAACACTGAAGCTTTCTTT.

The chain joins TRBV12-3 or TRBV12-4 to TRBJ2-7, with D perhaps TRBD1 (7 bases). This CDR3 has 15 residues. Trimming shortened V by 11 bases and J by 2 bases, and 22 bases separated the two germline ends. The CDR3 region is CAATTRGRGAYEQYF. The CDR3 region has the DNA TGTGCCGCCACGACGAGGGGGCGCGGGGCCTACGAGCAGTACTTC.

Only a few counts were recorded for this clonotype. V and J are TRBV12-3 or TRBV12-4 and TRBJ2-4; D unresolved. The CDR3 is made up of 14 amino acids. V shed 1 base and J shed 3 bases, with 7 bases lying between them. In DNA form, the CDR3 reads TGTGCCAGCAGTTTAGGGCCTGGCAAAAACATTCAGTACTTC. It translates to CASSLGPGKNIQYF.

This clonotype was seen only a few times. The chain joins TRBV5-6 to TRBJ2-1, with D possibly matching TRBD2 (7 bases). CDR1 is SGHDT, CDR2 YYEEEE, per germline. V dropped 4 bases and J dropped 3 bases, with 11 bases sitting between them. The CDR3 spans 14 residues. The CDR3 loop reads CASSRGAIYNEQFF. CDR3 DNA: TGTGCCAGCAGCCGGGGGGCGATCTACAATGAGCAGTTCTTC.

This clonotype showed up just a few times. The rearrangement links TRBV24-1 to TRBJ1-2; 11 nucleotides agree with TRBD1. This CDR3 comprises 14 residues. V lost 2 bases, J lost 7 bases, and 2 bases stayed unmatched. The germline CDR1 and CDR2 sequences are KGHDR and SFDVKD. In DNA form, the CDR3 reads TGTGCCACCAGTGATTGGACAGGGGGCAGTGGCTACACCTTC. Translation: CATSDWTGGSGYTF.

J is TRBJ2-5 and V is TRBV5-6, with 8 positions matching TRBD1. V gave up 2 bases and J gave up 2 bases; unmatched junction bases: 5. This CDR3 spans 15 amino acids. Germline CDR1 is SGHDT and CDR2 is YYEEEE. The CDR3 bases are TGTGCCAGCAGCTTATGGACAGGGTTTCAAGAGACCCAGTACTTC. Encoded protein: CASSLWTGFQETQYF.

CDR3 bases: TGTGCCACCAGCAGAGACAGGACGAACACTGAAGCTTTCTTT. It translates to CATSRDRTNTEAFF. V is TRBV15 and J is TRBJ1-1, with no clear D. The ends were cut back, 0 bases at V and 1 base at J, with 6 bases in the middle. Germline loops: CDR1 LNHNV, CDR2 YYDKDF (reference sequence). The CDR3 consists of 14 residues. The whole variable domain, remainder taken from reference TRBV15 and TRBJ1-1, is DAMVIQNPRYQVTQFGKPVTLSCSQTLNHNVMYWYQQKSSQAPKLLFHYYDKDFNNEADTPDNFQSRRPNTSFCFLDIRSPGLGDTAMYLCATSRDRTNTEAFFGQGTRLTVV.

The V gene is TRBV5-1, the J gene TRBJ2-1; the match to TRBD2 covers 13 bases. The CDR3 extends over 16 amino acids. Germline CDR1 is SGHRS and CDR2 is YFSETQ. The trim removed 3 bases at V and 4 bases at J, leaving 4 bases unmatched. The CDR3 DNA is TGCGCCAGCAGCTCAGCGACTAGCGGGGGGTACAATGAGCAGTTCTTC. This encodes CASSSATSGGYNEQFF.

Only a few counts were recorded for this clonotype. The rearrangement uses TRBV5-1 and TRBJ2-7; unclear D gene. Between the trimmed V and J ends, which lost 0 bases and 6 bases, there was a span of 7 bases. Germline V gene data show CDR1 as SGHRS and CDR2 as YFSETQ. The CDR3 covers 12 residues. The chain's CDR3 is CASSLGLGEQYF. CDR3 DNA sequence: TGCGCCAGCAGCTTGGGGCTCGGCGAGCAGTACTTC.

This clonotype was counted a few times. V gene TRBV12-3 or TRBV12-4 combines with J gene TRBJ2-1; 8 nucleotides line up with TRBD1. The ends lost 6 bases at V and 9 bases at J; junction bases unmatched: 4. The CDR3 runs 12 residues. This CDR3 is CASSDRGTEQFF. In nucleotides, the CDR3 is TGTGCCAGCAGCGACAGGGGAACTGAGCAGTTCTTC.

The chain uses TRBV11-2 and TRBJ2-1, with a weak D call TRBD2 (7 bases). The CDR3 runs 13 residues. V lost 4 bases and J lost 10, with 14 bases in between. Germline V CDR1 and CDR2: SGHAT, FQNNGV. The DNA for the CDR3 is TGTGCCAGCAGCTGGCTCGGGGGGCGAGAGCAGTTCTTC. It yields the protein CASSWLGGREQFF.

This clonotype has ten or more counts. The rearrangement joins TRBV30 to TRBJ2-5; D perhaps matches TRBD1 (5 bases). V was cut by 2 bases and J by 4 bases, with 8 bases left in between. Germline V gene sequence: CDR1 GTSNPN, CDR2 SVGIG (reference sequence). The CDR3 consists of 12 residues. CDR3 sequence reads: CAWSKGAETQYF. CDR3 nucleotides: TGTGCCTGGAGTAAAGGGGCAGAGACCCAGTACTTC.

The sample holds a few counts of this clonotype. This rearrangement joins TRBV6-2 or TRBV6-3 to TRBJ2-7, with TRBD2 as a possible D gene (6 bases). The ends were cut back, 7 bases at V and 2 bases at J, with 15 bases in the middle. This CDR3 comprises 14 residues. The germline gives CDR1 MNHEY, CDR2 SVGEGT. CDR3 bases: TGTGCCAGCACGGGAGTGAGTTTAACCTACGAGCAGTACTTC. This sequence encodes CASTGVSLTYEQYF.

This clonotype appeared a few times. The CDR3 spells CASSLEGAGFRTGELFF. The CDR3 DNA is TGCGCCAGCAGCTTGGAGGGTGCGGGGTTTCGCACCGGGGAGCTGTTTTTT. This chain links TRBV5-1 with TRBJ2-2; a weak D match, TRBD2 (6 bases). V dropped 0 bases and J dropped 4 bases, with 16 bases sitting between them. The CDR3 has 17 residues. The germline gives CDR1 SGHRS, CDR2 YFSETQ.

This chain's CDR3 is CASSLTGTSGRRAGANVLTF. In DNA form, the CDR3 reads TGTGCCAGCAGCTTAACCGGGACTAGCGGGAGGAGGGCTGGGGCCAACGTCCTGACTTTC. The V call is TRBV5-5, the J call TRBJ2-6, with TRBD2 matching over 15 bases. The CDR3 covers 20 residues. The germline V gene has CDR1 SGHKS and CDR2 YYEKEE (reference sequence). V lost 2 bases and J lost 2; bases outside the gene matches: 8.

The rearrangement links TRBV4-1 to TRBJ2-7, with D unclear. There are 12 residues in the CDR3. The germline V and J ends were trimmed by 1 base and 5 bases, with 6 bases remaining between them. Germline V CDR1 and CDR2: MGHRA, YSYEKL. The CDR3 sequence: CASSQVPNEQYF. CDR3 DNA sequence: TGCGCCAGCAGCCAAGTCCCGAACGAGCAGTACTTC.

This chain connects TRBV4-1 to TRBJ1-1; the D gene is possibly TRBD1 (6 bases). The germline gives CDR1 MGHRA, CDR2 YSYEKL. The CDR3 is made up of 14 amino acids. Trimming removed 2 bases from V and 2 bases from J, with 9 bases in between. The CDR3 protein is CASSQIQGNTEAFF. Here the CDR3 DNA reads TGCGCCAGCAGCCAAATACAGGGAAACACTGAAGCTTTCTTT.

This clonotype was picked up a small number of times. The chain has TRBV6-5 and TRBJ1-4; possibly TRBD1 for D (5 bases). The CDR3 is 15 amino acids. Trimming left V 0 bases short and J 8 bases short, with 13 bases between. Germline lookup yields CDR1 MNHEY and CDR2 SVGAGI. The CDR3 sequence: CASSYSAGFEEKLFF. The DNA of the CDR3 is TGTGCCAGCAGTTACTCGGCAGGGTTCGAGGAAAAACTGTTTTTT.

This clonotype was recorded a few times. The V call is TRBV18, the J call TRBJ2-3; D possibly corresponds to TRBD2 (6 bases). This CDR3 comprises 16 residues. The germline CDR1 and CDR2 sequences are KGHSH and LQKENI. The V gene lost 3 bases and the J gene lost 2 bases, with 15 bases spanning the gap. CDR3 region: CASSPDGGPLTDTQYF. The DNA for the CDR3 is TGTGCCAGCTCACCCGACGGGGGTCCCCTCACAGATACGCAGTATTTT.

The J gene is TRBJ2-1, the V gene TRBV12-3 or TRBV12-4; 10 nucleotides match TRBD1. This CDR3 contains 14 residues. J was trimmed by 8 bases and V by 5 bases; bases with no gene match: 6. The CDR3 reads CASSRQGARDEQFF. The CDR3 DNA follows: TGTGCCAGCAGTCGACAGGGGGCAAGGGATGAGCAGTTCTTC.

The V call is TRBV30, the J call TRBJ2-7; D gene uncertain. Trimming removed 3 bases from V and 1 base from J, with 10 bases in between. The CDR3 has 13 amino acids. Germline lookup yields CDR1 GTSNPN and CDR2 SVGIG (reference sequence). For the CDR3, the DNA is TGTGCCTGGAGCCGACGGAGATCCTACGAGCAGTACTTC. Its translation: CAWSRRRSYEQYF.

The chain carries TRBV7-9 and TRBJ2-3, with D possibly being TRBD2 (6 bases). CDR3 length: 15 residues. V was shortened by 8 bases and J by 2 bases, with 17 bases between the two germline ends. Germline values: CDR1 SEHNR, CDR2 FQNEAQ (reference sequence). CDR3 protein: CASRGSGLYTDTQYF. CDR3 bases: TGTGCCAGCCGGGGCAGCGGGCTTTACACAGATACGCAGTATTTT. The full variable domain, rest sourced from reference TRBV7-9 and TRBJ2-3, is DTGVSQNPRHKITKRGQNVTFRCDPISEHNRLYWYRQTLGQGPEFLTYFQNEAQLEKSRLLSDRFSAERPKGSFSTLEIQRTEQGDSAMYLCASRGSGLYTDTQYFGPGTRLTVL.

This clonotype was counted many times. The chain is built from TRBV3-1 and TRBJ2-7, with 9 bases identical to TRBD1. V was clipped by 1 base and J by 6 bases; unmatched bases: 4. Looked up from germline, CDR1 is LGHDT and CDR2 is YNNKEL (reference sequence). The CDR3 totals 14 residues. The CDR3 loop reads CASSQAGTGSEQYF. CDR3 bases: TGTGCCAGCAGCCAAGCCGGGACAGGGAGCGAGCAGTACTTC.

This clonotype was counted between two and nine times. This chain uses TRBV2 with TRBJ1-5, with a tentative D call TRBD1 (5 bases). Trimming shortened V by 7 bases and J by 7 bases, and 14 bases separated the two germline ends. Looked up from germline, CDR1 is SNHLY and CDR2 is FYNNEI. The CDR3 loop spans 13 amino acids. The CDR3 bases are TGTGCCAGCAAGGTCGGGGGAAAACAGCCCCAGCATTTT. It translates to CASKVGGKQPQHF. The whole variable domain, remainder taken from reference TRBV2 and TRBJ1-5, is EPEVTQTPSHQVTQMGQEVILRCVPISNHLYFYWYRQILGQKVEFLVSFYNNEISEKSEIFDDQFSVERPDGSNFTLKIRSTKLEDSAMYFCASKVGGKQPQHFGDGTRLSIL.

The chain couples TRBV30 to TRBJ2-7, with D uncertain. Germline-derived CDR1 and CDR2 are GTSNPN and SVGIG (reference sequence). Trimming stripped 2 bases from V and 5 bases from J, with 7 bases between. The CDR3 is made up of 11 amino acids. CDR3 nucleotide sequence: TGTGCCTGGAGTTTTTCTCACGAGCAGTACTTC. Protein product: CAWSFSHEQYF.